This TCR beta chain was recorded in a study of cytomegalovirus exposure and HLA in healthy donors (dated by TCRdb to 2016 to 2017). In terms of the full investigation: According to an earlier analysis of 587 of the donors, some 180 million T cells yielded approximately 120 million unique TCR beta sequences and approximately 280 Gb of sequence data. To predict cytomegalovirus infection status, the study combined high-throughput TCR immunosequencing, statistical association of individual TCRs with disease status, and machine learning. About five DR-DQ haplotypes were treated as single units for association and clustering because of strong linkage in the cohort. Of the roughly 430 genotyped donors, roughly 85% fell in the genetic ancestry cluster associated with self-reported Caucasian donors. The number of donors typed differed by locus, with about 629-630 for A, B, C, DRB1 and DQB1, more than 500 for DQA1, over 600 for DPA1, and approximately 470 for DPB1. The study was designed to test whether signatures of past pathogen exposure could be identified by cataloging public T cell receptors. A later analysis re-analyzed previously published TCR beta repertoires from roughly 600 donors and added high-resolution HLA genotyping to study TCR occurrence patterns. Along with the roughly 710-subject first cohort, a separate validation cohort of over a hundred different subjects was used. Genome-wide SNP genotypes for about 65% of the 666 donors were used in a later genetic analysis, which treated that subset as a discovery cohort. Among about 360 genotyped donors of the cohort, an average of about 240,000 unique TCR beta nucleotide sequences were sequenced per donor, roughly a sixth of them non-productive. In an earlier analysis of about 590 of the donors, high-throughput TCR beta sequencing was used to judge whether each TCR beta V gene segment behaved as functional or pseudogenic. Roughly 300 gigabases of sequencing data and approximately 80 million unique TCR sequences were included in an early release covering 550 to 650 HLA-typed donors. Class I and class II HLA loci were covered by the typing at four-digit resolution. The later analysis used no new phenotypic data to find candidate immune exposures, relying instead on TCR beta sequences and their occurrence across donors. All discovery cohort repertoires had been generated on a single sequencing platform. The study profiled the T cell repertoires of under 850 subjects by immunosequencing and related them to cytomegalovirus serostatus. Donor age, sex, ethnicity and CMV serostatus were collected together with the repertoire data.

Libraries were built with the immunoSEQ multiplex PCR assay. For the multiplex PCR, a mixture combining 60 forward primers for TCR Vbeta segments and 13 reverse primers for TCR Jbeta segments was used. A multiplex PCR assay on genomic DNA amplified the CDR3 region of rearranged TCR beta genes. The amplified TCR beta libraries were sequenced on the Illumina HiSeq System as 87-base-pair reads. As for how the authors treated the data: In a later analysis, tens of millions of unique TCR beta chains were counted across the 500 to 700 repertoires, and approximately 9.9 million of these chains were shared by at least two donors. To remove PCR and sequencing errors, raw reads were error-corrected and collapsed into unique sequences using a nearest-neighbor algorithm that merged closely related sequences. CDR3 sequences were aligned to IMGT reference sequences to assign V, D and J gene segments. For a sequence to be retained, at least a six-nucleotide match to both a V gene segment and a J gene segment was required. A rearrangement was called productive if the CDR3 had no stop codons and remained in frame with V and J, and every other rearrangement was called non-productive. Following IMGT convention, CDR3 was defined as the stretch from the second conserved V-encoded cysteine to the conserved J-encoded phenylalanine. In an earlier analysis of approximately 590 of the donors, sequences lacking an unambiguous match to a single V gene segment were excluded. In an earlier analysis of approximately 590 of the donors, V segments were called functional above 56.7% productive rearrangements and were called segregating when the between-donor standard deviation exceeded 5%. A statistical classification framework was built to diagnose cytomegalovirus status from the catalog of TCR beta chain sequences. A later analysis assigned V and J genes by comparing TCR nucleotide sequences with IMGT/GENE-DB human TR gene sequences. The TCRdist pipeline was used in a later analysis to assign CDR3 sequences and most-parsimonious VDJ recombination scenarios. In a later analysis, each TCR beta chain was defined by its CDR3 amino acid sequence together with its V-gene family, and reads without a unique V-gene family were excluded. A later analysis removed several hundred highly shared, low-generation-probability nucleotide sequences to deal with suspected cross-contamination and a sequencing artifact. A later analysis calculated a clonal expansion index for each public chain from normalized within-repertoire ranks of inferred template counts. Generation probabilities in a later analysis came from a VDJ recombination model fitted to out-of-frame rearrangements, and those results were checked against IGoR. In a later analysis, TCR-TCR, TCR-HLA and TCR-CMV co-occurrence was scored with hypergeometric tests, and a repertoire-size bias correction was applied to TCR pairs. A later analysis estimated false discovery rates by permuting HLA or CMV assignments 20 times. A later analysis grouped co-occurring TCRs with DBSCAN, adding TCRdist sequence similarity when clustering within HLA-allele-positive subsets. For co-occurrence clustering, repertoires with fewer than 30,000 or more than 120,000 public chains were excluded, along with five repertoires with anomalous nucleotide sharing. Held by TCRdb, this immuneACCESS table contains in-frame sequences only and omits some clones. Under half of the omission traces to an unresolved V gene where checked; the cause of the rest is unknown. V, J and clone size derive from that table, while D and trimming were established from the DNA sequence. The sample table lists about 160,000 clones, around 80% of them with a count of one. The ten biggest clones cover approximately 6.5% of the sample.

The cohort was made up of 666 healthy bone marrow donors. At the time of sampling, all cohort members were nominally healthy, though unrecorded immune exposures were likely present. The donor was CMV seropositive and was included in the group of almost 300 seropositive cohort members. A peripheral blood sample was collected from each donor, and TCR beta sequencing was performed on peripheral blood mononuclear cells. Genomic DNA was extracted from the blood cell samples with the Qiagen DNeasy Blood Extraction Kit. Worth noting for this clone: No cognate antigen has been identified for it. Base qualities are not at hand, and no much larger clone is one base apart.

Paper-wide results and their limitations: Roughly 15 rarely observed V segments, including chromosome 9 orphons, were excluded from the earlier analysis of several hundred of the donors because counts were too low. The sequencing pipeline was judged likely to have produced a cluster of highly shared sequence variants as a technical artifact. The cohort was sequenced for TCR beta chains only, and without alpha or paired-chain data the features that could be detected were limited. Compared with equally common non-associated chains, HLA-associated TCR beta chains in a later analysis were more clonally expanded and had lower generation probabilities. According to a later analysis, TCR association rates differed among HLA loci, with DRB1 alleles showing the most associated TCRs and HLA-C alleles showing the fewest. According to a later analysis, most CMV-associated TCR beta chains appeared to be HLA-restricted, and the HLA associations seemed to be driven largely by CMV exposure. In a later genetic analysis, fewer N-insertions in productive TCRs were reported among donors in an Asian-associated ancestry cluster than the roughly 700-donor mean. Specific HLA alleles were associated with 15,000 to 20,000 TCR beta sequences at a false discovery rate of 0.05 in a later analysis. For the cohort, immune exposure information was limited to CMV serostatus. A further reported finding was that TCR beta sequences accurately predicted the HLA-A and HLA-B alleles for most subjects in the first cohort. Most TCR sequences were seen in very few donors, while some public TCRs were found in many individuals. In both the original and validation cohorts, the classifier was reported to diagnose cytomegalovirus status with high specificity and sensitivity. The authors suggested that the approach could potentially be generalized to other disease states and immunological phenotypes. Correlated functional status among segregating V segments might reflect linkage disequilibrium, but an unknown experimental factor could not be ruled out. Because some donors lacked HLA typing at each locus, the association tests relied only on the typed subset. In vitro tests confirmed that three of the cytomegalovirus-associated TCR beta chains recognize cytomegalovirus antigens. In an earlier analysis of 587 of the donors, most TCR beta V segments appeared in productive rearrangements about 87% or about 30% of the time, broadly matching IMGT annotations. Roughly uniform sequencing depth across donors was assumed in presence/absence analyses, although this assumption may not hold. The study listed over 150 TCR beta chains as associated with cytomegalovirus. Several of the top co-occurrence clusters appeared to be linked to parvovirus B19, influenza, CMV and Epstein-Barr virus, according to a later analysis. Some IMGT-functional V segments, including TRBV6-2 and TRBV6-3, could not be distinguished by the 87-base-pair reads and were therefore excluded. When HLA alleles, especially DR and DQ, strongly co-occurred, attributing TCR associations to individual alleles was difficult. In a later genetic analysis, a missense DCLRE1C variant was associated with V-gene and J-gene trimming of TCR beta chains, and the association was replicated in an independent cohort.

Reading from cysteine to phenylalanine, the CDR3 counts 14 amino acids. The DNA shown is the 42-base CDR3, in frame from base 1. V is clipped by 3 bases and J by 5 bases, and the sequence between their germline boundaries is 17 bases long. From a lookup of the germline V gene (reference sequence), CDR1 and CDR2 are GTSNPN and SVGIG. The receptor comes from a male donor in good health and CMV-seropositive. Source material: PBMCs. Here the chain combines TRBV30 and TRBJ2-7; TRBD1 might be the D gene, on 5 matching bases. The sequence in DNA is TGTGCCTGGAGAGAGAGCTGGGGCGTCAACGAGCAGTACTTC. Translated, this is CAWRESWGVNEQYF.